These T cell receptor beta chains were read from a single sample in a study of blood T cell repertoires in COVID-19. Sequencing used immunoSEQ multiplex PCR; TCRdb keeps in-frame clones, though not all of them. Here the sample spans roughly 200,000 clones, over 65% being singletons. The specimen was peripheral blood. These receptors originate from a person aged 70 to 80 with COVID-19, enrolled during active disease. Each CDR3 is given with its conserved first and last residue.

CDR3 protein: CASSFQRGAQAIDTQYF
J gene: TRBJ2-3
V gene: TRBV2

CDR3 protein: CASSYPGVTEAFF
J gene: TRBJ1-1
V gene: TRBV6-5

CDR3 protein: CSVWTASNYGYTF
J gene: TRBJ1-2
V gene: TRBV29-1

CDR3 protein: CASSPGLGQFSYEQYF
J gene: TRBJ2-7
V gene: TRBV5-1

CDR3 protein: CAIRARWDSNSPLHF
J gene: TRBJ1-6
V gene: TRBV10-3

CDR3 protein: CASSWSGGPLGTQYF
J gene: TRBJ2-5
V gene: TRBV6-2/TRBV6-3

CDR3 protein: CASSLGGQIYGYTF
J gene: TRBJ1-2
V gene: TRBV28

CDR3 protein: CASSFSSRGDTEAFF
J gene: TRBJ1-1
V gene: TRBV6-2/TRBV6-3

CDR3 protein: CASSKVPPGRLDEAFF
J gene: TRBJ1-1
V gene: TRBV21-1

CDR3 protein: CASSGEGLTSGRSHEQFF
J gene: TRBJ2-1
V gene: TRBV7-8

CDR3 protein: CASRWPGGYTEAFF
J gene: TRBJ1-1
V gene: TRBV6-5

CDR3 protein: CASSQVRDYSGNTIYF
J gene: TRBJ1-3
V gene: TRBV3-1/TRBV3-2

CDR3 protein: CAMRAGQGYTEAFF
J gene: TRBJ1-1
V gene: TRBV10-3

CDR3 protein: CASLGTPQQETQYF
J gene: TRBJ2-5
V gene: TRBV5-1

CDR3 protein: CASSRGTGGMETQYF
J gene: TRBJ2-5
V gene: TRBV5-1

CDR3 protein: CASSLTSGSGEQFF
J gene: TRBJ2-1
V gene: TRBV5-1

CDR3 protein: CASSQDVLSGNTIYF
J gene: TRBJ1-3
V gene: TRBV4-3

CDR3 protein: CATQARGGTYEQYF
J gene: TRBJ2-7
V gene: TRBV24-1

CDR3 protein: CASSGPSGDEQYF
J gene: TRBJ2-7
V gene: TRBV7-2

CDR3 protein: CASSFRGANVLTF
J gene: TRBJ2-6
V gene: TRBV28

CDR3 protein: CASSPAGLNTEAFF
J gene: TRBJ1-1
V gene: TRBV7-7

CDR3 protein: CASSPIGSGNAETQYF
J gene: TRBJ2-5
V gene: TRBV18

CDR3 protein: CASSLAIIGGNEQFF
J gene: TRBJ2-1
V gene: TRBV5-1

CDR3 protein: CASSFWTSEADTQYF
J gene: TRBJ2-3
V gene: TRBV3-1/TRBV3-2

CDR3 protein: CASSFTDTHRVSGNTIYF
J gene: TRBJ1-3
V gene: TRBV28

CDR3 protein: CASSQGQGNTEAFF
J gene: TRBJ1-1
V gene: TRBV4-1

CDR3 protein: CASSLAAGVDSEAFF
J gene: TRBJ1-1
V gene: TRBV7-9

CDR3 protein: CASSPGQNTEAFF
J gene: TRBJ1-1
V gene: TRBV18

CDR3 protein: CASSQGGLNAAGANVLTF
J gene: TRBJ2-6
V gene: TRBV4-2

CDR3 protein: CASSSGHNYEQYF
J gene: TRBJ2-7
V gene: TRBV5-6

CDR3 protein: CASSYGRGYSTDTQYF
J gene: TRBJ2-3
V gene: TRBV28

CDR3 protein: CSATESPGYTF
J gene: TRBJ1-2
V gene: TRBV20-1

CDR3 protein: CASSLGGWEQYF
J gene: TRBJ2-7
V gene: TRBV7-9

CDR3 protein: CASSQFGGLGNTIYF
J gene: TRBJ1-3
V gene: TRBV4-1

CDR3 protein: CASQSGGSSYEQYF
J gene: TRBJ2-7
V gene: TRBV19

CDR3 protein: CASRADGGAEAFF
J gene: TRBJ1-1
V gene: TRBV6-4

CDR3 protein: CASSLGVSGANVLTF
J gene: TRBJ2-6
V gene: TRBV9

CDR3 protein: CASSLGGLVGYTF
J gene: TRBJ1-2
V gene: TRBV28

CDR3 protein: CASSASGQTLNQPQHF
J gene: TRBJ1-5
V gene: TRBV7-8

CDR3 protein: CASSLLTSGGALETQYF
J gene: TRBJ2-5
V gene: TRBV4-1

CDR3 protein: CASSAGLGLTSSYEQYF
J gene: TRBJ2-7
V gene: TRBV5-1

CDR3 protein: CASSIVGGTGELFF
J gene: TRBJ2-2
V gene: TRBV19

CDR3 protein: CASSQEMFGTGSPEQYF
J gene: TRBJ2-7
V gene: TRBV3-1/TRBV3-2

CDR3 protein: CASSSGGRATDTQYF
J gene: TRBJ2-3
V gene: TRBV11-2

CDR3 protein: CASSLGNSASYEQYF
J gene: TRBJ2-7
V gene: TRBV11-3

CDR3 protein: CASSSGQGGQPQHF
J gene: TRBJ1-5
V gene: TRBV9

CDR3 protein: CASSVAGEAGNTIYF
J gene: TRBJ1-3
V gene: TRBV9

CDR3 protein: CASSKRTGVNEQFF
J gene: TRBJ2-1
V gene: TRBV19

CDR3 protein: CASSLGAPPSGANVLTF
J gene: TRBJ2-6
V gene: TRBV5-6

CDR3 protein: CSIQNNGELFF
J gene: TRBJ2-2
V gene: TRBV20-1

CDR3 protein: CASSARGGRAYNEQFF
J gene: TRBJ2-1
V gene: TRBV11-1

CDR3 protein: CATRQGITGELFF
J gene: TRBJ2-2
V gene: TRBV24-1